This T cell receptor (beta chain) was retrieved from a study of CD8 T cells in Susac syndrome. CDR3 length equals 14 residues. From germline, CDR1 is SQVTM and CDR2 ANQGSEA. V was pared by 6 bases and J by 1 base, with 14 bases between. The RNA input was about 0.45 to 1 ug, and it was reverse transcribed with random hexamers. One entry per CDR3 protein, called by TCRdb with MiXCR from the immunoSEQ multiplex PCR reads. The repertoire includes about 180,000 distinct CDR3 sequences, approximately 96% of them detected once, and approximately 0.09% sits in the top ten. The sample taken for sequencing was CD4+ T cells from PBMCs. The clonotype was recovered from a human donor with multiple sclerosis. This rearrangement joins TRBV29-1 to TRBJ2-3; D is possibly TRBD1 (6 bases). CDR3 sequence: CSVPDRIRTDTQYF. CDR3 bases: TGCAGCGTACCCGACAGGATCCGCACAGATACGCAGTATTTT.